The 3 T cell receptor beta chains below come from one sample, sequenced in a study of T cell responses to AZD1222 COVID-19 vaccine (dated by TCRdb to about 2021). The time point label here, explained by the study, means: baseline before first vaccination. Receptors were amplified or captured by the immunoSEQ multiplex PCR assay. This immuneACCESS table, as held by TCRdb, lists in-frame sequences with V and J called but not all clones. Of the missing ones, under half trace to an unresolved V gene in checked studies; the others have no known cause. This sample has 130,000 or so clones in its table, and 85% to 90% of those were observed once. The top ten constitute around 22% of the sample. The sample consisted of peripheral blood, taken on day 0 of AZD1222 vaccination. The receptor source for this set is an adult in good health.

The V call is TRBV1, the J call TRBJ2-7. TRBV1 is assigned pseudogene status. The CDR3 runs 15 residues. The DNA for the CDR3 is TGCACCAGCAGCCAAGTCGGGACCGCTCCCTACGAGCAGTACTTC. Translated: CTSSQVGTAPYEQYF.

This chain joins TRBV28 and TRBJ1-4; perhaps TRBD1 as D (5 bases). In germline, CDR1 is MDHEN, CDR2 SYDVKM. This CDR3 has 11 amino acids. The V and J ends lost 6 bases and 13 bases respectively, with 12 bases between them. In nucleotides, the CDR3 is TGTGCCAGCAGCCGGCGGGGGGGACTGTTTTTT. Translating gives CASSRRGGLFF.

A few counts support this clone. The chain employs TRBV19 and TRBJ1-5; D is undetermined. The CDR3 contains 16 residues. Germline CDR1 and CDR2: LNHDA and SQIVND (reference sequence). V was trimmed by 3 bases and J by 0 bases, leaving 12 bases between them. This chain's CDR3 is CASSIESWNSNQPQHF. The CDR3 DNA is TGTGCCAGTAGTATTGAATCCTGGAATAGCAATCAGCCCCAGCATTTT.